Below, 6 T cell receptor beta chains from the same sample are listed, as sequenced in a study of blood T cell repertoires in COVID-19. The method was immunoSEQ multiplex PCR; TCRdb's version includes in-frame clones alone and lacks a portion of them. Of 450,000 to 500,000 clones in the sample, about 85% are singletons; the top ten hold under 0.75%. Material for sequencing was PBMCs or T cells enriched from blood (not recorded which). Receptor source: a woman under 30 who had recovered from COVID-19.

The chain employs TRBV12-3 or TRBV12-4 and TRBJ2-3, with unresolved D. The CDR3 is 13 amino acids. V dropped 7 bases and J dropped 0 bases, with 8 bases sitting between them. The CDR3 spells CASTLLSTDTQYF. The CDR3 DNA reads TGTGCCAGCACCCTTCTAAGCACAGATACGCAGTATTTT.

This clone was counted a single time. The V gene is TRBV9, the J gene TRBJ1-2, with TRBD1 as a possible D gene (6 bases). Germline assignment: CDR1 SGDLS and CDR2 YYNGEE. V was pared by 2 bases and J by 2 bases, with 10 bases between. CDR3 size: 14 residues. The CDR3 sequence is CASSVVDRNYGYTF. The CDR3 bases are TGTGCCAGCAGCGTTGTGGACAGAAACTATGGCTACACCTTC.

The genes are TRBV7-9 and TRBJ2-1, with TRBD1 identical over 7 bases. The CDR3 runs 14 residues. The germline V gene encodes CDR1 SEHNR and CDR2 FQNEAQ (reference sequence). J was trimmed by 10 bases and V by 6 bases; bases with no gene match: 12. CDR3 nucleotide sequence: TGTGCCAGCAGAACCGGACAGGCGGAAGGGGAGCAGTTCTTC. Protein: CASRTGQAEGEQFF.

This clone was counted between two and nine times. The chain links TRBV7-9 to TRBJ1-2, with 7 bases that match TRBD1. CDR1 is SEHNR and CDR2 is FQNEAQ in the germline V gene (reference sequence). This CDR3 has 14 residues. Germline trimming cut 6 bases from V and 4 bases from J; bases unmatched to any gene: 8. The CDR3 protein is CASSHRDSIYGYTF. The CDR3 DNA sequence: TGTGCCAGCAGTCACAGGGACAGCATCTATGGCTACACCTTC.

This chain joins TRBV12-5 and TRBJ2-7, with D possibly matching TRBD1 (6 bases). V was shortened by 3 bases and J by 3 bases, with 18 bases between the two germline ends. Germline V gene sequence: CDR1 LGHNT, CDR2 FRNRAP. There are 16 residues in the CDR3. The CDR3 bases are TGTGCTAGTGGTTTAAGTCTGGGGGCGATTGTCTACGAGCAGTACTTC. Amino acid sequence: CASGLSLGAIVYEQYF.

The gene calls are TRBV18 and TRBJ1-1; D is perhaps TRBD1 (6 bases). CDR1 and CDR2 (germline): KGHSH, LQKENI. V lost 0 bases to trimming and J lost 5 bases, with 16 bases between them. The CDR3 is made up of 16 amino acids. The CDR3 here is CASSPPRRGGETEAFF. The CDR3 coding sequence is TGTGCCAGCTCACCACCGAGAAGAGGGGGAGAGACTGAAGCTTTCTTT.